This T cell receptor beta chain was found in a study of monozygotic twins with cystic fibrosis (dated by TCRdb to the early 2020s). A note on the overall study: Barcoded libraries were made from three micrograms of fragmented DNA using about 16 PCR cycles. The study compared TCR beta repertoires within and between 16 monozygotic twin pairs with cystic fibrosis to assess genetic influence on V and J gene usage. Ten female and six male twin pairs, aged about 2.0 to 36.4 years (median roughly 10 years) and mostly children and adolescents, were included in the cohort. Twins were ranked among approximately 1,100 cohort participants for weight-for-height and FEVPerc (FEV1 disease centile) on the day of blood sampling. Data for three of the twin pairs had been reported earlier in a different context.

The twin pairs came from the European Cystic Fibrosis Twin and Sibling Study Cohort, which recruited patients from over a hundred CF clinics across 14 European countries. Both zygosity and CFTR genotype were checked in-house, and zygosity was tested with multiplex PCR across nine short tandem repeat loci. Peripheral blood was taken from each twin, and clinical parameters were recorded on the day of blood sampling. Genomic DNA was isolated from peripheral blood cells with phenol/chloroform and kept in TE buffer at 4 degrees C. Overall study results and their limits: Monozygotic CF twin pairs shared significantly more nucleotide-identical clonotypes within each pair than unrelated CF individuals shared with one another (P = 0.000026, Mann-Whitney). V gene usage was most similar to the co-twin in 13 of 16 pairs, and J usage was most similar to the co-twin in 8 of 16 pairs, which suggests genetic constraints. No association turned up between shared CDR3 numbers and age, concordance or disease severity, and the cohort was small. Simpson clonality was generally low (median 0.0095), suggesting a naive-dominated repertoire, with higher clonality in the most severely affected patients.

At the junction V is shortened by 5 bases and J by 3 bases; bases outside the gene matches: 9. The CDR1 and CDR2 encoded by the germline V gene (reference sequence) are SEHNR and FQNEAQ. The cysteine opens and the phenylalanine closes a CDR3 of 15 amino acids. The DNA shown is the 45-base CDR3, in frame from base 1. Remarks on this clone: The clone's antigen remains unknown. Base qualities are missing; no much larger clone stands one base away.

Following the manufacturer's instructions, TCR beta CDR3 regions were amplified by multiplex PCR with the immunoSEQ immune profiling system. An Illumina NextSeq system was used for sequencing. The study's own analysis went as follows. Sequence data were processed on the immunoSEQ Analyzer platform, and clonality was calculated as the square root of Simpson's index of productive rearrangements. Similarity in V and J usage was quantified by Jensen-Shannon distance, and CDR3 generation probabilities were calculated with OLGA. The immuneACCESS database (August 2020) and VDJdb (December 2020) were searched for shared CDR3 sequences. TCRdb took over this immuneACCESS table, retaining in-frame rearrangements with V and J assigned. Such tables are incomplete; in checked studies, under half of the missing clones stem from an unresolved V gene, and the remainder is unexplained. V and J calls plus clone size are reproduced from that table; the DNA served to infer D and trimming. This sample comprises about 29,000 clones, around 81% of them detected only once. The top ten constitute 0.7% to 0.9% of the sample.

This sequence uses TRBV7-9 and TRBJ2-7, with 8 central nucleotides matching TRBD2. The sequencing input was blood. The clonotype comes from a girl aged 2-10 years with cystic fibrosis. The DNA sequence is TGTGCCAGCAGCACGGTGGTAGCGGGGAACTACGAGCAGTACTTC. Its product reads: CASSTVVAGNYEQYF.